This T cell receptor beta chain is drawn from a study of cytomegalovirus exposure and HLA in healthy donors. The germline V and J ends were trimmed by 7 bases and 2 bases, with 12 bases remaining between them. CDR1 and CDR2 (germline): SQVTM, ANQGSEA. The CDR3 loop spans 12 amino acids. The study ran its PCR with 60 Vbeta and 13 Jbeta primers. The protocol was immunoSEQ multiplex PCR, while the TCRdb copy is restricted to in-frame clones and leaves out a portion. This sample carries around 100,000 clones, with approximately 6.8% going to the ten biggest clones. This receptor was obtained from a man between 40 and 49 years old in good health and CMV-seropositive. The gene calls are TRBV29-1 and TRBJ2-7; D unresolved. The specimen sequenced was PBMCs. The CDR3: CSAMTLTYEQYF. CDR3 nucleotide sequence: TGCAGCGCCATGACTCTCACCTACGAGCAGTACTTC.